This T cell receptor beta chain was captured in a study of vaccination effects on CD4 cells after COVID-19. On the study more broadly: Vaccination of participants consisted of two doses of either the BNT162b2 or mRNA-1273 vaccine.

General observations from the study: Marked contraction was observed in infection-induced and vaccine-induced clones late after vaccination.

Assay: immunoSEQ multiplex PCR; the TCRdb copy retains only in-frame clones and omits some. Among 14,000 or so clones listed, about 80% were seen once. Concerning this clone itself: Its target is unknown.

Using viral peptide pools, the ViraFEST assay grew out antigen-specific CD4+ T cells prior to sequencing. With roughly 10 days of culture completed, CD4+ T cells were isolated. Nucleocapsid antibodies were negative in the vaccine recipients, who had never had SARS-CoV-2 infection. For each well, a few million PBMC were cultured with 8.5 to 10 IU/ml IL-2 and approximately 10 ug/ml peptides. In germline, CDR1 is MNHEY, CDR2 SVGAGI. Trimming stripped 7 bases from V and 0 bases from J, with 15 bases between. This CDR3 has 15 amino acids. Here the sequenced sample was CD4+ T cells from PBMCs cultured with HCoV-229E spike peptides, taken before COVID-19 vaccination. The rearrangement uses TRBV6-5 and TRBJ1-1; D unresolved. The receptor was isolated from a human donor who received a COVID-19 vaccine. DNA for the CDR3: TGTGCCAGCACCATCCGGACGGGAATGAACACTGAAGCTTTCTTT. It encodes CASTIRTGMNTEAFF.